Below are 25 T cell receptor beta chains sequenced from a single sample in a study of blood T cell repertoires in COVID-19. Using immunoSEQ multiplex PCR, the repertoire was profiled, and TCRdb retains in-frame clones only, with some absent. The sample contains tens of thousands of clones, around nine tenths of which appear only once. Source material: peripheral blood. The receptors come from an elderly woman with active or convalescent COVID-19.

The chain uses TRBV28 and TRBJ1-2, with 8 bases lining up with TRBD1. CDR3 length: 15 amino acids. The V segment lost 4 bases and the J segment 5 bases; nucleotides outside the gene matches: 9. The germline V gene encodes CDR1 MDHEN and CDR2 SYDVKM. The CDR3 DNA reads TGTGCCAGCAGTTCGGGGGGACAGGATCTATATGGCTACACCTTC. Encoded protein: CASSSGGQDLYGYTF.

The J gene is TRBJ2-1, the V gene TRBV14, with a tentative D call TRBD2 (5 bases). Trimming cost V 4 bases and J 6 bases, with 10 bases left between them. From germline, CDR1 is SGHDN and CDR2 FVKESK. The CDR3 has 13 amino acids. The CDR3 reads CASSPLAGNEQFF. DNA of the CDR3: TGTGCCAGCAGCCCCCTAGCTGGCAATGAGCAGTTCTTC.

The chain employs TRBV19 and TRBJ2-5, with a weak D call TRBD1 (5 bases). This CDR3 contains 15 residues. V was cut by 3 bases and J by 1 base, with 12 bases left in between. Germline V gives CDR1 LNHDA, CDR2 SQIVND (reference sequence). CDR3 nucleotide sequence: TGTGCCAGTAGTATGGGGCAGGCCGTCCAAGAGACCCAGTACTTC. As protein: CASSMGQAVQETQYF.

The count of this clone is one. The chain combines TRBV19 with TRBJ1-2; 8 positions match TRBD1. Germline assignment: CDR1 LNHDA and CDR2 SQIVND (reference sequence). V dropped 7 bases and J dropped 7; count of bases not matched to a gene: 11. The CDR3 runs 14 residues. CDR3 coding DNA: TGTGCCAGTACCTCTCCTCAGGGGGCGGGTGGCTACACCTTC. Translating it yields CASTSPQGAGGYTF.

To note about this clone: Other DNA variants within this sample encode the same CDR3. The chain has TRBV27 and TRBJ1-6; no reliable D call. This CDR3 has 15 amino acids. Trimming took 3 bases from V and 0 from J, leaving 6 bases between them. The germline V gene has CDR1 MNHEY and CDR2 SMNVEV (reference sequence). CDR3 residues: CASSLRSSYNSPLHF. Here the CDR3 DNA reads TGTGCCAGCAGTTTGCGGAGCTCCTATAATTCACCCCTCCACTTT.

The V and J genes are TRBV7-9 and TRBJ1-2; tentatively, D is TRBD1 (6 bases). From germline, CDR1 is SEHNR and CDR2 FQNEAQ (reference sequence). The CDR3 totals 15 residues. The V end lost 5 bases, the J end lost 4 bases, and 17 bases lay between the germline ends. DNA for the CDR3: TGTGCCAGCAGCCCCGCGGGGGCAGACACCTATGGCTACACCTTC. Amino acids: CASSPAGADTYGYTF.

This clone appeared a few times. This chain uses TRBV5-1 with TRBJ2-3, with 10 bases aligning to TRBD2. After removal of 0 bases from V and 5 bases from J, the junction contained 3 bases not matched to a gene. Per germline, CDR1 SGHRS and CDR2 YFSETQ. The CDR3 runs to 15 residues. The CDR3 sequence: CASSLASGGRDTQYF. The CDR3 DNA follows: TGCGCCAGCAGCTTGGCTAGCGGGGGTCGAGATACGCAGTATTTT.

This sequence joins TRBV5-1 and TRBJ2-3, with 14 bases that match TRBD2. The CDR3 consists of 15 residues. Germline V gene sequence: CDR1 SGHRS, CDR2 YFSETQ. Unmatched junction bases numbered 10, after V lost 7 bases and J lost 9 bases. The CDR3: CASRLAGGPRGTQYF. CDR3 coding DNA: TGCGCCAGCCGACTAGCGGGAGGGCCGAGGGGGACGCAGTATTTT.

The V and J genes are TRBV5-4 and TRBJ2-3; TRBD2 matches at 13 bases. Germline-derived CDR1 and CDR2 are SGHNT and YYREEE (reference sequence). CDR3 length: 18 residues. After removal of 6 bases from V and 5 bases from J, the junction contained 15 bases not matched to a gene. The CDR3 reads CASTPRTSGSGVIDTQYF. The CDR3 bases are TGTGCCAGCACCCCCCGGACTAGCGGGAGTGGGGTTATAGATACGCAGTATTTT.

The V call is TRBV29-1, the J call TRBJ2-1; D may be TRBD2 (5 bases). The V end was cut by 4 bases, the J end by 4 bases, with 8 bases between. CDR3 length equals 12 residues. Germline V gene lookup returns CDR1 SQVTM and CDR2 ANQGSEA. The CDR3 DNA reads TGCAGCGTTGTCGGCGGGTACAATGAGCAGTTCTTC. It is translated as CSVVGGYNEQFF.

The chain uses TRBV6-1 and TRBJ2-2, with D perhaps TRBD1 (6 bases). Per the germline V gene, CDR1 is MNHNS and CDR2 is SASEGT. The CDR3 extends over 19 amino acids. Trimming removed 2 bases from V and 2 bases from J, with 21 bases in between. The CDR3: CASSEYAEGRTENTGELFF. CDR3 in DNA: TGTGCCAGCAGTGAATACGCTGAGGGAAGGACAGAAAACACCGGGGAGCTGTTTTTT.

The chain has TRBV4-3 and TRBJ2-7, with D possibly TRBD1 on 5 matching bases. The CDR3 contains 14 residues. Germline V gene data show CDR1 as LGHNA and CDR2 as YSLEER. Trimming stripped 1 base from V and 0 bases from J, with 7 bases between. The CDR3 bases are TGCGCCAGCAGCCAAGCCCAGGGCTCCTACGAGCAGTACTTC. It yields the protein CASSQAQGSYEQYF.

This clone was counted a few times. The chain has TRBV7-9 and TRBJ2-3; a weak D match, TRBD2 (6 bases). V gave up 8 bases and J gave up 0 bases, with 9 bases separating them. The CDR3 runs to 13 residues. Looked up from germline, CDR1 is SEHNR and CDR2 is FQNEAQ (reference sequence). Written as DNA, the CDR3 is TGTGCCAGCCCCGGGGGAAGCACAGATACGCAGTATTTT. It is translated as CASPGGSTDTQYF.

J is TRBJ1-2 and V is TRBV5-4; 9 bases line up with TRBD1. There are 15 residues in the CDR3. V gave up 4 bases and J gave up 4 bases; unmatched junction bases: 8. The germline V gene encodes CDR1 SGHNT and CDR2 YYREEE (reference sequence). CDR3 residues: CASSGRTGESYGYTF. The CDR3 bases are TGTGCCAGCAGCGGGAGGACAGGGGAGAGCTATGGCTACACCTTC.

J is TRBJ2-3 and V is TRBV5-1; 8 bases fit TRBD2. The CDR3 runs to 16 residues. The V gene end was trimmed by 0 bases and the J gene end by 0 bases; junction bases not matched to a gene: 3. Germline CDR1 reads SGHRS; CDR2 reads YFSETQ. CDR3 residues: CASSLESSGSTDTQYF. The DNA of the CDR3 is TGCGCCAGCAGCTTGGAGTCTAGCGGGAGCACAGATACGCAGTATTTT.

The V gene is TRBV11-2, the J gene TRBJ1-2, with D maybe TRBD1 (5 bases). The germline CDR1 and CDR2 sequences are SGHAT and FQNNGV. Trimming left V 1 base short and J 3 bases short, with 12 bases between. The CDR3 loop spans 15 amino acids. This CDR3 is CASSLAVTGDYGYTF. In nucleotides, the CDR3 is TGTGCCAGCAGCTTAGCCGTAACAGGCGACTATGGCTACACCTTC. The complete variable domain, with remaining parts taken from reference TRBV11-2 and TRBJ1-2, reads EAGVAQSPRYKIIEKRQSVAFWCNPISGHATLYWYQQILGQGPKLLIQFQNNGVVDDSQLPKDRFSAERLKGVDSTLKIQPAKLEDSAVYLCASSLAVTGDYGYTFGSGTRLTVV.

This clone showed up just once. The chain carries TRBV15 and TRBJ1-5; no reliable D call. V lost 0 bases to trimming and J lost 6 bases, with 12 bases between them. The CDR3 consists of 15 residues. Germline-derived CDR1 and CDR2 are LNHNV and YYDKDF (reference sequence). The CDR3 here is CATSRDLGSSQPQHF. The CDR3 DNA is TGTGCCACCAGCAGAGACTTGGGCAGTAGTCAGCCCCAGCATTTT.

The V gene is TRBV5-1, the J gene TRBJ2-1; TRBD2 is a possible D gene (6 bases). The ends were cut back, 6 bases at V and 5 bases at J, with 18 bases in the middle. CDR3 size: 15 residues. Germline lookup yields CDR1 SGHRS and CDR2 YFSETQ. The CDR3 loop reads CASKGGEYDNNEQFF. Here the CDR3 DNA reads TGCGCCAGCAAGGGAGGTGAATACGATAACAATGAGCAGTTCTTC.

The rearrangement uses TRBV6-4 and TRBJ1-1; D unclear. The V and J ends lost 3 bases and 4 bases respectively, with 12 bases between them. The CDR3 totals 14 residues. Per the germline V gene, CDR1 is MRHNA and CDR2 is SNTAGT. The CDR3 loop is CASSESRGSTEAFF. Written as DNA, the CDR3 is TGTGCCAGCAGTGAGTCGAGAGGAAGCACTGAAGCTTTCTTT.

V gene TRBV19 combines with J gene TRBJ1-1; 8 bases fit TRBD1. The V gene's germline CDR1 is LNHDA and CDR2 SQIVND (reference sequence). CDR3 size: 18 residues. V lost 2 bases to trimming and J lost 2 bases; unmatched junction nucleotides: 13. The CDR3 DNA follows: TGTGCCAGTAGTATATTTCTCCCTCCGACAGGGGCTAACACTGAAGCTTTCTTT. Translation: CASSIFLPPTGANTEAFF.

The chain uses TRBV7-8 and TRBJ2-2, with 7 bases that match TRBD2. Trimming took 2 bases from V and 6 from J; bases not matched to a gene: 6. The germline V gene has CDR1 SGHVS and CDR2 FQNEAQ. The CDR3 runs to 15 residues. The DNA for the CDR3 is TGTGCCAGCAGCTTAATCGCGGGAGTACCCGGGGAGCTGTTTTTT. This codes for CASSLIAGVPGELFF.

This clone was observed once. This chain joins TRBV19 and TRBJ1-3; D remains unclear. V was cut by 7 bases and J by 1 base, with 14 bases left in between. Germline values: CDR1 LNHDA, CDR2 SQIVND (reference sequence). The CDR3 loop spans 15 amino acids. The CDR3 coding sequence is TGTGCCAGTATGTTGCAGGCTCTGTCTGGAAACACCATATATTTT. Its translation: CASMLQALSGNTIYF.

The chain uses TRBV30 and TRBJ1-5, with D unresolved. The CDR3 length is 15 residues. V shed 1 base and J shed 5 bases, with 15 bases lying between them. Germline assignment: CDR1 GTSNPN and CDR2 SVGIG (reference sequence). CDR3 in amino acids: CAWSARESVYQPQHF. Written as DNA, the CDR3 is TGTGCCTGGAGTGCTCGGGAGAGTGTCTATCAGCCCCAGCATTTT.

This clone has just a few counts. The gene calls are TRBV7-9 and TRBJ1-1; perhaps TRBD1 as D (5 bases). Looked up from germline, CDR1 is SEHNR and CDR2 is FQNEAQ (reference sequence). The V gene lost 7 bases and the J gene lost 1 base, with 16 bases spanning the gap. The CDR3 has 15 amino acids. The CDR3 region is CASIGGGRSNTEAFF. The CDR3 DNA follows: TGTGCCAGCATTGGGGGAGGCAGGTCGAACACTGAAGCTTTCTTT.

This clone was seen only a few times. V usage is TRBV5-5 and J usage is TRBJ2-7; the D is unclear. V shed 1 base and J shed 5 bases, with 4 bases lying between them. The CDR3 loop spans 11 amino acids. Germline V gene data show CDR1 as SGHKS and CDR2 as YYEKEE (reference sequence). DNA for the CDR3: TGTGCCAGCAGCTTGATAAACGAGCAGTACTTC. This sequence encodes CASSLINEQYF.